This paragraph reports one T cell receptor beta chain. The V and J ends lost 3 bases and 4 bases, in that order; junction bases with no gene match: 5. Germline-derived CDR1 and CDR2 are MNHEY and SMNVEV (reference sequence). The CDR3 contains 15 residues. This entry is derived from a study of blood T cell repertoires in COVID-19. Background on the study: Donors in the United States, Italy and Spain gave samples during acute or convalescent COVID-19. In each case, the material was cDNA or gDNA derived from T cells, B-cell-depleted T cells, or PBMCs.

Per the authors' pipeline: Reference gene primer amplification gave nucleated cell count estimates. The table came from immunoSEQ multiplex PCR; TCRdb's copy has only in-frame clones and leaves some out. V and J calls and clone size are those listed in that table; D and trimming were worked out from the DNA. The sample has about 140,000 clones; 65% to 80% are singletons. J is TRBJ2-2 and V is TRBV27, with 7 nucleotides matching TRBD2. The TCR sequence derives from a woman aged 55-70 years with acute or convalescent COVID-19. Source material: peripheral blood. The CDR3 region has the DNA TGTGCCAGCAGTTTCAGCCCTAGCGGCACCGGGGAGCTGTTTTTT. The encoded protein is CASSFSPSGTGELFF.